The rows below give T cell receptor beta chains drawn from one sample of a study of cytomegalovirus exposure and HLA in healthy donors. The table came from immunoSEQ multiplex PCR; TCRdb's copy has only in-frame clones and leaves some out. The sample yields about 180,000 clones, 81% seen once. The sample consisted of PBMCs. Receptors originate from a woman aged 18-30 years in good health and CMV-seropositive. The CDR3 runs from the conserved cysteine through the conserved F or W. The D gene is left open where the match is weak. Only some rows state a clone size, as once, few, many or a class for expanded clones.

cdr3_aa	cdr3_nt	clone_size	d_call	j_call	v_call
CASSSLGEAFF	TGTGCCAGCAGCTCACTCGGTGAAGCTTTCTTT	.	.	TRBJ1-1	TRBV7-9
CASSPWWDRGQPQHF	TGTGCCAGCTCTCCGTGGTGGGACAGGGGGCAGCCCCAGCATTTT	.	TRBD1	TRBJ1-5	TRBV27
CASSLDGFGQPQHF	TGCGCCAGCAGCTTGGACGGGTTCGGGCAGCCCCAGCATTTT	.	.	TRBJ1-5	TRBV5-1
CASSMTGRNTEAFF	TGTGCCAGTAGTATGACAGGGCGGAACACTGAAGCTTTCTTT	.	TRBD1	TRBJ1-1	TRBV19
CASSATSGVSDTQYF	TGTGCCAGCAGCGCGACTAGCGGGGTCTCAGATACGCAGTATTTT	.	TRBD2	TRBJ2-3	TRBV9
CSSSPTAWGGRREKLFF	TGTTCCAGCAGCCCAACCGCTTGGGGGGGGAGGAGGGAAAAACTGTTTTTT	.	.	TRBJ1-4	TRBV7-9
CASRRTGGGYTF	TGTGCCAGCAGACGGACAGGCGGGGGCTACACCTTC	.	TRBD1	TRBJ1-2	TRBV6-5
CSAGDRGNGYGYTF	TGCAGCGCAGGGGACAGGGGAAACGGCTATGGCTACACCTTC	.	TRBD1	TRBJ1-2	TRBV29-1
CASSFAGGNQPQHF	TGTGCCAGCAGCTTCGCCGGGGGCAATCAGCCCCAGCATTTT	.	.	TRBJ1-5	TRBV7-9
CASRDRAQTYEQYF	TGTGCCAGCAGGGACAGGGCACAAACCTACGAGCAGTACTTC	few	TRBD1	TRBJ2-7	TRBV2
CASSYSKRTSIYEQYF	TGTGCCAGCAGTTACTCGAAAAGGACTAGTATCTACGAGCAGTACTTC	once	TRBD2	TRBJ2-7	TRBV6-5
CASSEEMAALSTDTQYF	TGTGCCAGCAGTGAAGAGATGGCGGCCTTGAGCACAGATACGCAGTATTTT	.	.	TRBJ2-3	TRBV6-1
CASGSGGSYEQYF	TGTGCCAGCGGCTCCGGGGGTTCCTACGAGCAGTACTTC	.	.	TRBJ2-7	TRBV5-6
CASRASGAHTDTQYF	TGTGCCAGCAGGGCTAGCGGGGCTCACACAGATACGCAGTATTTT	.	TRBD2	TRBJ2-3	TRBV7-3
CASKETGGREKLFF	TGTGCCAGCAAGGAGACAGGGGGCCGGGAAAAACTGTTTTTT	.	TRBD1	TRBJ1-4	TRBV6-5
CASSRGFEETQYF	TGTGCCAGCAGTAGGGGCTTCGAGGAGACCCAGTACTTC	.	.	TRBJ2-5	TRBV4-2
CASSTSGGTEAFF	TGTGCCAGCAGCACCTCAGGGGGAACTGAAGCTTTCTTT	.	TRBD1	TRBJ1-1	TRBV7-3
CASSASTGTGAYEQYF	TGTGCCAGCAGCGCCTCAACCGGGACAGGCGCCTACGAGCAGTACTTC	once	TRBD1	TRBJ2-7	TRBV5-6
CSSSSRDRGTYEQYF	TGTTCCAGCAGCTCCCGGGACAGGGGAACCTACGAGCAGTACTTC	.	TRBD1	TRBJ2-7	TRBV7-9
CASSKGQGGLREQYF	TGCGCCAGCAGCAAGGGACAGGGGGGCCTGAGAGAGCAGTACTTC	few	TRBD1	TRBJ2-7	TRBV5-1
CASSPITGELFF	TGTGCCAGCAGCCCCATCACCGGGGAGCTGTTTTTT	.	.	TRBJ2-2	TRBV5-6
CATSPGLASTDTQYF	TGTGCCACCTCTCCGGGACTAGCGAGCACAGATACGCAGTATTTT	once	TRBD2	TRBJ2-3	TRBV27